These 29 T cell receptor beta chains came from one sample sequenced in a study of blood T cell repertoires in COVID-19. Produced via immunoSEQ multiplex PCR; TCRdb's table is partial and in-frame only. This sample has around 280,000 clones, with around 86% found just once. The sample comprised PBMCs or T cells enriched from blood (not recorded which). The receptors were gathered from a woman in her thirties or forties who had recovered from COVID-19.

The chain uses TRBV5-1 and TRBJ1-1; maybe TRBD1 (6 bases). Germline assignment: CDR1 SGHRS and CDR2 YFSETQ. The CDR3 loop spans 18 amino acids. Trimming shortened V by 4 bases and J by 2 bases, and 24 bases separated the two germline ends. The CDR3 nucleotides read TGCGCCAGCAGCCCTTGGGGTGACCCAGGGGCGGGTAACACTGAAGCTTTCTTT. Protein product: CASSPWGDPGAGNTEAFF.

V gene TRBV30 combines with J gene TRBJ1-4; tentative D call: TRBD1 (6 bases). The CDR3 is 15 amino acids. Germline V gene sequence: CDR1 GTSNPN, CDR2 SVGIG (reference sequence). Trimming stripped 0 bases from V and 3 bases from J, with 11 bases between. The CDR3 DNA is TGTGCCTGGAGTGTACCGACAGGAGCTAATGAAAAACTGTTTTTT. Its protein is CAWSVPTGANEKLFF. The complete variable domain, with remaining parts taken from reference TRBV30 and TRBJ1-4, reads SQTIHQWPATLVQPVGSPLSLECTVEGTSNPNLYWYRQAAGRGLQLLFYSVGIGQISSEVPQNLSASRPQDRQFILSSKKLLLSDSGFYLCAWSVPTGANEKLFFGSGTQLSVL.

The rearrangement links TRBV14 to TRBJ1-2, with D unresolved. Germline V gene data show CDR1 as SGHDN and CDR2 as FVKESK. V was shortened by 4 bases and J by 6 bases, with 12 bases between the two germline ends. CDR3 length equals 13 residues. The CDR3 loop is CASSPQQLHGYTF. CDR3 sequence (DNA): TGTGCCAGCAGCCCGCAACAGTTACATGGCTACACCTTC.

This chain joins TRBV10-1 and TRBJ1-1; D is perhaps TRBD1 (5 bases). This CDR3 is built from 15 residues. The germline V gene has CDR1 WNHNN and CDR2 SYGVQD (reference sequence). Trimming pared 3 bases from V and 9 bases from J, leaving 20 bases between. CDR3 amino acids: CASSDNRDGRLKAFF. CDR3 DNA: TGCGCCAGCAGTGATAACCGGGACGGGAGACTTAAAGCTTTCTTT.

This clone was seen just once. V gene TRBV5-8 combines with J gene TRBJ2-3, with TRBD2 matching over 10 bases. The CDR3 has 15 residues. Trimming removed 4 bases from V and 2 bases from J; junction bases left unmatched: 4. Looked up from germline, CDR1 is SGHTS and CDR2 is YDEGEE. CDR3 DNA: TGTGCCAGCAGCCCACTAGCGGGGAACACAGATACGCAGTATTTT. Its translation: CASSPLAGNTDTQYF.

As concerns this clone: This same CDR3 is encoded by further DNA sequences in the sample. The chain recombines TRBV6-5 with TRBJ1-2, with no clear D. The CDR3 length is 14 residues. Germline CDR1 is MNHEY and CDR2 is SVGAGI. V lost 0 bases and J lost 4, with 9 bases in between. CDR3 nucleotide sequence: TGTGCCAGCAGTTACTCGTCAGGTCTCTATGGCTACACCTTC. Its protein product is CASSYSSGLYGYTF.

V is TRBV5-8 and J is TRBJ1-5; D remains ambiguous. The CDR3 contains 13 residues. V lost 0 bases and J 4 bases, leaving 5 bases between the germline ends. Per germline, CDR1 SGHTS and CDR2 YDEGEE. CDR3 bases: TGTGCCAGCAGCTTGGCGGGAAATCAGCCCCAGCATTTT. Amino acids: CASSLAGNQPQHF.

This clone has only a few counts. The rearrangement links TRBV13 to TRBJ1-2; 8 bases fit TRBD1. V shed 5 bases and J 4 bases; nucleotides not matched to a gene: 9. The CDR3 is made up of 15 amino acids. Germline lookup yields CDR1 PRHDT and CDR2 FYEKMQ (reference sequence). DNA of the CDR3: TGTGCCAGCAGCACCCGGACAGGGTCCGTCTATGGCTACACCTTC. Protein sequence: CASSTRTGSVYGYTF.

This clone was observed a single time. The chain employs TRBV27 and TRBJ2-7; perhaps TRBD1 as D (6 bases). The V end lost 7 bases, the J end lost 3 bases, and 16 bases lay between the germline ends. The CDR3 spans 14 residues. CDR1 and CDR2 (germline): MNHEY, SMNVEV (reference sequence). CDR3 coding DNA: TGTGCCAGCACCCACCCAGGGGCGAGCTACGAGCAGTACTTC. It codes for CASTHPGASYEQYF.

The V and J genes are TRBV7-2 and TRBJ1-2; D is possibly TRBD1 (5 bases). V was cut by 5 bases and J by 3 bases, with 10 bases left in between. CDR3 length: 13 residues. Germline lookup yields CDR1 SGHTA and CDR2 FQGNSA. The CDR3 loop reads CASSVDTYYGYTF. The CDR3 DNA reads TGTGCCAGCAGCGTGGACACTTACTATGGCTACACCTTC.

This sequence joins TRBV7-8 and TRBJ2-7, with 7 bases fitting TRBD1. Germline loops: CDR1 SGHVS, CDR2 FQNEAQ. CDR3 length: 13 residues. V dropped 3 bases and J dropped 5; count of bases not matched to a gene: 4. The CDR3 DNA is TGTGCCAGCAGCTTCGGACAGGCCAACGAGCAGTACTTC. Protein sequence: CASSFGQANEQYF.

The chain couples TRBV7-9 to TRBJ1-3; 7 bases map to TRBD1. Germline-derived CDR1 and CDR2 are SEHNR and FQNEAQ (reference sequence). The CDR3 is 15 residues long. The V gene end was trimmed by 7 bases and the J gene end by 0 bases; junction bases not matched to a gene: 6. CDR3 amino acids: CASTNGQASGNTIYF. Here the CDR3 DNA reads TGTGCCAGCACCAATGGACAGGCCTCTGGAAACACCATATATTTT.

This clone showed up just once. The chain carries TRBV27 and TRBJ2-3; no reliable D call. Germline V CDR1 and CDR2: MNHEY, SMNVEV (reference sequence). V dropped 5 bases and J dropped 2 bases, with 5 bases sitting between them. CDR3 length: 12 residues. The CDR3 DNA reads TGTGCCAGCAGTACTTTCACAGATACGCAGTATTTT. The encoded protein is CASSTFTDTQYF.

This chain connects TRBV2 to TRBJ2-1; 10 bases are a match to TRBD2. CDR1 is SNHLY and CDR2 is FYNNEI in the germline V gene. This CDR3 has 15 amino acids. Trimming at V came to 6 bases and at J to 0 bases, leaving 2 bases not matched to a gene. CDR3 protein: CASRRTSGSYNEQFF. The CDR3 nucleotides are TGTGCCAGCAGAAGGACTAGCGGCTCCTACAATGAGCAGTTCTTC. The full variable domain, with the rest looked up from reference TRBV2 and TRBJ2-1, is EPEVTQTPSHQVTQMGQEVILRCVPISNHLYFYWYRQILGQKVEFLVSFYNNEISEKSEIFDDQFSVERPDGSNFTLKIRSTKLEDSAMYFCASRRTSGSYNEQFFGPGTRLTVL.

The rearrangement uses TRBV5-4 and TRBJ1-3; the match to TRBD1 covers 11 bases. This CDR3 spans 16 amino acids. With 3 bases clipped from V and 0 bases from J, the junction kept 2 bases outside the gene matches. Germline-derived CDR1 and CDR2 are SGHNT and YYREEE (reference sequence). Here the CDR3 DNA reads TGTGCCAGCAGCTGGACAGGGGGCGGCTCTGGAAACACCATATATTTT. Translating gives CASSWTGGGSGNTIYF.

This clone was recorded only once. The chain links TRBV5-1 to TRBJ2-1; D gene uncertain. V gave up 0 bases and J gave up 4 bases, with 11 bases separating them. This CDR3 comprises 15 residues. The germline gives CDR1 SGHRS, CDR2 YFSETQ. The CDR3 loop reads CASSLDPAGYNEQFF. The CDR3 nucleotides are TGCGCCAGCAGCTTGGACCCGGCAGGATACAATGAGCAGTTCTTC.

CDR3 DNA: TGTGCCAGCAGCCGACAGGGCCACTCCTACAATGAGCAGTTCTTC. The encoded protein is CASSRQGHSYNEQFF. The V call is TRBV6-2 or TRBV6-3, the J call TRBJ2-1; 7 bases are a match to TRBD1. The germline V gene has CDR1 MNHEY and CDR2 SVGEGT. J was trimmed by 0 bases and V by 6 bases; bases with no gene match: 5. The CDR3 covers 15 residues.

J is TRBJ1-1 and V is TRBV9; D gene ambiguous. The CDR3 sequence is 13 residues long. Germline CDR1 is SGDLS and CDR2 is YYNGEE. V was trimmed by 2 bases and J by 3 bases, leaving 8 bases between them. The CDR3 nucleotides read TGTGCCAGCAGCGTCGGGGTCGACACTGAAGCTTTCTTT. Its translation is CASSVGVDTEAFF.

The J gene is TRBJ2-7, the V gene TRBV3-1 (or the pseudogene TRBV3-2); the match to TRBD2 covers 16 bases. After removal of 3 bases from V and 0 bases from J, the junction contained 8 bases not matched to a gene. This CDR3 contains 19 residues. Looked up from germline, CDR1 is LGHDT and CDR2 is YNNKEL (reference sequence). CDR3 sequence reads: CASSHSGTSGRGSSYEQYF. The CDR3 nucleotides are TGTGCCAGCAGCCATTCCGGGACTAGCGGGAGGGGAAGCTCCTACGAGCAGTACTTC.

The J gene is TRBJ2-1, the V gene TRBV7-3, with 14 bases identical to TRBD2. The germline V gene has CDR1 SGHTA and CDR2 FQGTGA. The CDR3 extends over 16 amino acids. The J segment lost 9 bases and the V segment lost 2 bases, leaving 6 bases of the junction unmatched. Written as DNA, the CDR3 is TGTGCCAGCAGCTTACTGGGACTAGCGGGAGCCGGTGAGCAGTTCTTC. Translation gives CASSLLGLAGAGEQFF. Full variable domain (outside the CDR3, taken from reference TRBV7-3 and TRBJ2-1): GAGVSQTPSNKVTEKGKYVELRCDPISGHTALYWYRQSLGQGPEFLIYFQGTGAADDSGLPNDRFFAVRPEGSVSTLKIQRTERGDSAVYLCASSLLGLAGAGEQFFGPGTRLTVL.

This rearrangement joins TRBV9 to TRBJ1-6; the D is unclear. The CDR3 loop spans 15 amino acids. The V end was cut by 0 bases, the J end by 7 bases, with 11 bases between. The germline CDR1 and CDR2 sequences are SGDLS and YYNGEE. CDR3: CASSVGAGGNSPLHF. CDR3 nucleotide sequence: TGTGCCAGCAGCGTAGGGGCCGGAGGGAATTCACCCCTCCACTTT.

V and J are TRBV4-3 and TRBJ2-1; TRBD2 agrees at 13 bases. Germline V CDR1 and CDR2: LGHNA, YSLEER. This CDR3 comprises 17 residues. The junction had 1 base not matched to a gene; V was cut back by 2 bases and J by 0 bases. The DNA of the CDR3 is TGCGCCAGCAGCCAACGGACTAGCGGGAGCTCCTACAATGAGCAGTTCTTC. Translation gives CASSQRTSGSSYNEQFF.

V is TRBV5-4 and J is TRBJ1-2, with D unresolved. Trimming removed 5 bases at V and 5 bases at J, with 16 bases between. The CDR3 is 14 residues long. Germline lookup yields CDR1 SGHNT and CDR2 YYREEE (reference sequence). The CDR3 bases are TGTGCCAGCAGGTTCTCTATTGAACCATATGGCTACACCTTC. It specifies CASRFSIEPYGYTF.

The chain links TRBV28 to TRBJ2-2; weak D call: TRBD1 (6 bases). The CDR3 consists of 16 residues. V was pared by 4 bases and J by 4 bases, with 16 bases between. Looked up from germline, CDR1 is MDHEN and CDR2 is SYDVKM. Here the CDR3 reads CASSSKTGRGTGELFF. Written as DNA, the CDR3 is TGTGCCAGCAGTTCCAAGACAGGACGCGGCACCGGGGAGCTGTTTTTT.

V gene TRBV2 combines with J gene TRBJ2-5; D perhaps matches TRBD2 (6 bases). Germline-derived CDR1 and CDR2 are SNHLY and FYNNEI. The CDR3 extends over 14 amino acids. Trimming cost V 7 bases and J 0 bases, with 12 bases left between them. CDR3 protein: CASTRGGDQETQYF. CDR3 nucleotides: TGTGCCAGCACCCGCGGCGGGGACCAAGAGACCCAGTACTTC.

This chain connects TRBV10-2 to TRBJ2-1; 10 bases agree with TRBD2. The CDR3 spans 16 residues. Germline CDR1 is WSHSY and CDR2 is SAAADI. The V gene end was trimmed by 6 bases and the J gene end by 6 bases; junction bases not matched to a gene: 11. The CDR3 region has the DNA TGCGCCAGCAGAGTACCTAGCGGGAGCGGGGGCAATGAGCAGTTCTTC. Translating gives CASRVPSGSGGNEQFF.

V usage is TRBV2 and J usage is TRBJ1-4; D perhaps matches TRBD1 (5 bases). Germline V gives CDR1 SNHLY, CDR2 FYNNEI. Between the trimmed V and J ends, which lost 5 bases and 3 bases, there was a span of 10 bases. The CDR3 has 14 amino acids. The CDR3 region has the DNA TGTGCCAGCAGTACAGGCTGGGCTAATGAAAAACTGTTTTTT. Its translation is CASSTGWANEKLFF. The variable domain in full, completed from reference TRBV2 and TRBJ1-4, reads EPEVTQTPSHQVTQMGQEVILRCVPISNHLYFYWYRQILGQKVEFLVSFYNNEISEKSEIFDDQFSVERPDGSNFTLKIRSTKLEDSAMYFCASSTGWANEKLFFGSGTQLSVL.

The rearrangement uses TRBV7-9 and TRBJ1-1; D perhaps matches TRBD1 (5 bases). CDR3 length: 15 residues. Germline-derived CDR1 and CDR2 are SEHNR and FQNEAQ (reference sequence). V lost 5 bases and J 5 bases, leaving 18 bases between the germline ends. The CDR3 DNA follows: TGTGCCAGCAGCCTCCGGGACGGGGGAAGTACTGAAGCTTTCTTT. Protein sequence: CASSLRDGGSTEAFF.

The V call is TRBV3-1 (or the pseudogene TRBV3-2), the J call TRBJ2-7; D gene ambiguous. The CDR3 extends over 13 amino acids. V was cut by 4 bases and J by 0 bases, with 7 bases left in between. Germline lookup yields CDR1 LGHDT and CDR2 YNNKEL (reference sequence). The chain's CDR3 is CASSRRSSYEQYF. Written as DNA, the CDR3 is TGTGCCAGCAGCCGCCGCAGCTCCTACGAGCAGTACTTC.